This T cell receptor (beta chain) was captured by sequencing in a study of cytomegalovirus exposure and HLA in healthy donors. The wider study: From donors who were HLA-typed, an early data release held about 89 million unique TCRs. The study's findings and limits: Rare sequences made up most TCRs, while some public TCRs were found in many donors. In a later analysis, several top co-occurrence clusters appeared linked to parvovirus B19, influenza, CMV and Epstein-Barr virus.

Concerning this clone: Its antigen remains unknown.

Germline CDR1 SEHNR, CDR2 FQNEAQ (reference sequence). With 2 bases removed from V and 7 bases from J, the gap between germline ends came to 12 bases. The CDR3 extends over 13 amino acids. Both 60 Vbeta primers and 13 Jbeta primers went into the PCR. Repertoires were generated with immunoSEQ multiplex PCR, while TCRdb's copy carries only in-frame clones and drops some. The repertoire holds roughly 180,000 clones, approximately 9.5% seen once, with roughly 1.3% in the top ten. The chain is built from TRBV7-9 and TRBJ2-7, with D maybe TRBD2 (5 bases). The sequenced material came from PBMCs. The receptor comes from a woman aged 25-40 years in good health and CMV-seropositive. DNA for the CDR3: TGTGCCAGCAGCTTACGGGGTCTTGGAGAGCAGTACTTC. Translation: CASSLRGLGEQYF. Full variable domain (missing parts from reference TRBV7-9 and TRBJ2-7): DTGVSQNPRHKITKRGQNVTFRCDPISEHNRLYWYRQTLGQGPEFLTYFQNEAQLEKSRLLSDRFSAERPKGSFSTLEIQRTEQGDSAMYLCASSLRGLGEQYFGPGTRLTVT.